This T cell receptor (beta chain) was found in a study of blood T cell repertoires in COVID-19. Across the whole study: Sources were T cells, B-cell-depleted T cells, or PBMCs; the material itself was cDNA or gDNA.

There are 15 residues in the CDR3. Per germline, CDR1 DFQATT and CDR2 SNEGSKA (reference sequence). V lost 3 bases to trimming and J lost 3 bases; unmatched junction nucleotides: 10. Original processing methods: Counts of nucleated cells, estimated from reference gene primer amplification, were obtained. Using immunoSEQ multiplex PCR, the repertoire was profiled, and TCRdb retains in-frame clones only, with some absent. V and J calls and clone size are as listed in that table; D and trimming were resolved from the DNA. The data show 170,000 or so clones, roughly 86% seen once. The chain has TRBV20-1 and TRBJ2-7, with TRBD2 matching 8 bases. Sequencing was carried out using peripheral blood. The sequence was collected from a man in his fifties with active or convalescent COVID-19. The CDR3 sequence: CSASIGRVDFYEQYF. CDR3 nucleotide sequence: TGCAGTGCTAGTATCGGGAGGGTCGACTTCTACGAGCAGTACTTC.